These T cell receptor beta chains were read from a single sample in a study of molecular identifiers for immune sequencing clone quantification. One entry per CDR3 protein, called by TCRdb with MiXCR from the PCR reads. The sample yields 490,000 or so distinct CDR3 sequences, about 21% seen once. Source material: naive CD8+ T cells from blood, with Jurkat cell RNA spiked in. These TCRs come from a human donor in good health. Some libraries in this study had Jurkat cell RNA spiked in. Each CDR3 is given with its conserved first and last residue. A D gene is named only where the DNA matches it firmly. Where a row states a size, it is once, few, many or the class of an expanded clone; other rows omit it.

TRBV2	TRBJ2-7	TRBD1	few	TGTGCCAGCAGCCGGACAGGGGTGTGGGAGCAGTACTTC	CASSRTGVWEQYF
TRBV6-6	TRBJ2-4	-	many	TGTGCCAGCGGCGGGGCCAAAAACATTCAGTACTTC	CASGGAKNIQYF
TRBV28	TRBJ1-1	TRBD1	many	TGTGCCAGCAGTGAGACAGGGGAGGGCACTGAAGCTTTCTTT	CASSETGEGTEAFF
TRBV12-3/TRBV12-4	TRBJ2-3	-	many	TGTGCCAGCAGCCCGGACTACACAGATACGCAGTATTTT	CASSPDYTDTQYF
TRBV5-5	TRBJ1-5	-	many	TGTGCCAGCAGCGGGGGCCTCAATCAGCCCCAGCATTTT	CASSGGLNQPQHF
TRBV15	TRBJ2-3	-	many	TGTGCCACCAGCAGCCCTACTACAACAGATACGCAGTATTTT	CATSSPTTTDTQYF
TRBV4-3	TRBJ2-7	-	few	TGCGCCAGCAGCCAAGAAACTAGCTCCTACGAGCAGTACTTC	CASSQETSSYEQYF
TRBV20-1	TRBJ2-4	-	many	TGCAGTGCTAGAGATAGGGGACCTGACCTAGCCAAAAACATTCAGTACTTC	CSARDRGPDLAKNIQYF
TRBV10-3	TRBJ2-7	-	many	TGTGCTGCAGGGGGGGGCGAGCAGTACTTC	CAAGGGEQYF
TRBV19	TRBJ2-1	TRBD1	-	TGTGCCAGTAGTATTTTCGGGACAGGGGGCGCTTCCTACAATGAGCAGTTCTTC	CASSIFGTGGASYNEQFF
TRBV20-1	TRBJ2-7	-	many	TGCAGTGCTAGGACACACAGCTCCTACGAGCAGTACTTC	CSARTHSSYEQYF
TRBV5-6	TRBJ2-5	TRBD2	-	TGTGCCAGCAGCTTGGCTAGCGGGAGCCAGACCCAGTACTTC	CASSLASGSQTQYF
TRBV5-1	TRBJ2-5	TRBD2	many	TGCGCCAGCAGCGACGGGACTAGCGGGAGTTTAGTCGAGACCCAGTACTTC	CASSDGTSGSLVETQYF